A selection of T cell receptor beta chains follows, all from one sample in a study of blood T cell repertoires in COVID-19. Libraries were prepared by immunoSEQ multiplex PCR; TCRdb keeps only in-frame clonotypes and omits some of them. The sample records about 25,000 clones, roughly 89% being singletons. Source material: peripheral blood. The receptors here all came from a human donor with active COVID-19. The donor label of this sample is uncertain. Each CDR3 is given with its conserved first and last residue. A D gene is named only where the DNA matches it firmly. Only some rows state a clone size, as once, few, many or a class for expanded clones.

>TRBV5-1|TRBD1|NA|TRBJ1-3
TGCGCCAGCAGCACCGGGACAGCCTCTGGAAACACCATATATTTT
CASSTGTASGNTIYF
>TRBV19|TRBD2|NA|TRBJ2-1
TGTGCCAGTAGTCAAGGACTAGCGGGATTTTCACGCTCCTACAATGAGCAGTTCTTC
CASSQGLAGFSRSYNEQFF
>TRBV30|TRBD2|NA|TRBJ2-7
TGTGCCTGGAGTGTACAAGCGGGGCGCTACGAGCAGTACTTC
CAWSVQAGRYEQYF
>TRBV4-3|NA|NA|TRBJ2-1
TGCGCCAGCAGCCAGGGAGCCTACAATGAGCAGTTCTTC
CASSQGAYNEQFF
>TRBV11-2|NA|NA|TRBJ2-3
TGTGCCAGCAGCGCAGGGGGCGGGGGCGGTTCAGATACGCAGTATTTT
CASSAGGGGGSDTQYF
>TRBV5-4|TRBD1|NA|TRBJ2-5
TGTGCCAGCAGCTGGGGACAGGCCGAAGAGACCCAGTACTTC
CASSWGQAEETQYF
>TRBV5-6|TRBD1|NA|TRBJ1-1
TGTGCCAGTTCGACAGGGGGCAAGGCTTTCTTT
CASSTGGKAFF
>TRBV10-3|NA|NA|TRBJ1-4
TGTGCCATCAGCAATAATGAAAAACTGTTTTTT
CAISNNEKLFF
>TRBV2|TRBD1|NA|TRBJ2-6
TGTGCCAGCAGTCTCGACAGGGTATTTTCCGGGGCCAACGTCCTGACTTTC
CASSLDRVFSGANVLTF
>TRBV4-3|TRBD2|NA|TRBJ2-1
TGCGCCAGCAGCCATGGCCCGGGACTAGAGCAGTTCTTC
CASSHGPGLEQFF
>TRBV6-5|NA|NA|TRBJ2-1
TGTGCCAGCAAGATTACGCGGGCCTACAATGAGCAGTTCTTC
CASKITRAYNEQFF
>TRBV3-1/TRBV3-2|TRBD2|few|TRBJ2-1
TGTGCCAGCAGCCCGCTAGCGGGAGGTGAAAATGAGCAGTTCTTC
CASSPLAGGENEQFF
>TRBV7-6|NA|NA|TRBJ2-1
TGTGCCAGCAGCTTAGAGACTGGCTCCTACAATGAGCAGTTCTTC
CASSLETGSYNEQFF
>TRBV13|TRBD2|NA|TRBJ2-1
TGTGCCAGCAGACAAGCGGGAGGGTATTACAATGAGCAGTTCTTC
CASRQAGGYYNEQFF
>TRBV4-1|TRBD1|NA|TRBJ1-6
TGCGCCAGCAGCCGAATAAGTCCGGGACAGGGCTCCTATAATTCACCCCTCCACTTT
CASSRISPGQGSYNSPLHF
>TRBV5-8|NA|few|TRBJ1-5
TGTGCCAGCAGCTTGCTTGGACACAGCAATCAGCCCCAGCATTTT
CASSLLGHSNQPQHF
>TRBV28|NA|NA|TRBJ2-7
TGTGCCAGCACAGGCACTGTCTACGAGCAGTACTTC
CASTGTVYEQYF
>TRBV6-1|NA|NA|TRBJ2-1
TGTGCCAGCAGTGAAGATGGGGCGGGAAACTACAATGAGCAGTTCTTC
CASSEDGAGNYNEQFF
>TRBV25-1|NA|NA|TRBJ1-6
TGTGCCAGCAGTGATCCCGGAGGGGTAAATTCACCCCTCCACTTT
CASSDPGGVNSPLHF
>TRBV6-5|TRBD1|NA|TRBJ1-1
TGTGCCAGCAGTCCGACCGGGACAGGGTATCAAGAAGCTTTCTTT
CASSPTGTGYQEAFF
>TRBV6-6|NA|NA|TRBJ2-3
TGTGCCAGCAGACCCTCACTAGCAGATACGCAGTATTTT
CASRPSLADTQYF
>TRBV5-1|NA|NA|TRBJ1-1
TGCGCCAGCAGCTTGGAAGCCACGGGAAGTGAAGCTTTCTTT
CASSLEATGSEAFF
>TRBV5-6|TRBD2|few|TRBJ2-3
TGTGCCAGCAGCTTTTCTCTCGGGAGGGGCACAGATACGCAGTATTTT
CASSFSLGRGTDTQYF
>TRBV3-1/TRBV3-2|NA|few|TRBJ2-2
TGTGCCAGCAGCCAAGTCCTAGCCGACACCGGGGAGCTGTTTTTT
CASSQVLADTGELFF
>TRBV10-3|NA|once|TRBJ2-7
TGTGCCATCAGTGGGAATAGCGGAGCCTCCTACGAGCAGTACTTC
CAISGNSGASYEQYF
>TRBV2|NA|NA|TRBJ2-3
TGTGCCAGCAGGCGTTACCGGGACACCGGCACAGATACGCAGTATTTT
CASRRYRDTGTDTQYF
>TRBV18|TRBD1|NA|TRBJ2-7
TGTGCCAGCTCAACTAACCGGGACAGGGGCCACGAGCAGTACTTC
CASSTNRDRGHEQYF
>TRBV28|NA|NA|TRBJ1-2
TGTGCCAGCAGACCCTCTATTGGGCTCGGCTACACCTTC
CASRPSIGLGYTF
>TRBV13|TRBD2|NA|TRBJ2-2
TGTGCCAGCAGCCTACTAGCGGGAGAGACCGGGGAGCTGTTTTTT
CASSLLAGETGELFF
>TRBV28|NA|NA|TRBJ1-4
TGTGCCAGCAGAATGACAGGAGAAAATGAAAAACTGTTTTTT
CASRMTGENEKLFF
>TRBV5-1|TRBD2|NA|TRBJ2-7
TGCGCCAGCAGCCCGGGACTAGCGGTCTACGAGCAGTACTTC
CASSPGLAVYEQYF
>TRBV18|NA|NA|TRBJ1-1
TGTGCCAGCTCACCAGAGAGGATGAACACTGAAGCTTTCTTT
CASSPERMNTEAFF
>TRBV9|NA|few|TRBJ1-1
TGTGCCAGCAGCGTAGCCAGTACAGGGCCGAGCCGAGCTTTCTTT
CASSVASTGPSRAFF
>TRBV5-4|NA|NA|TRBJ1-6
TGTGCCAGCAGCGACCCCCGACAGGCGCATAATTCACCCCTCCACTTT
CASSDPRQAHNSPLHF
>TRBV5-1|TRBD2|once|TRBJ2-7
TGCGCCAGCAGCCTGTATCCGCCCCCGGGAGGCTACGAGCAGTACTTC
CASSLYPPPGGYEQYF
>TRBV6-6|NA|NA|TRBJ2-3
TGTGCCAGCAGTTACGGGCAGGGAAGTGAAGATACGCAGTATTTT
CASSYGQGSEDTQYF
>TRBV6-6|NA|NA|TRBJ1-1
TGTGCCAGCACTATTACAGGGCGGAACACTGAAGCTTTCTTT
CASTITGRNTEAFF
>TRBV3-1/TRBV3-2|TRBD2|NA|TRBJ2-7
TGTGCCAGCAGCTCCGGACTAGCGGGAGGGAGGAGCTCCTACGAGCAGTACTTC
CASSSGLAGGRSSYEQYF
>TRBV5-1|TRBD1|once|TRBJ1-3
TGCGCCAGCAGCTTGAGAGAGACAGGGCGGAACACCATATATTTT
CASSLRETGRNTIYF
>TRBV7-9|NA|NA|TRBJ1-2
TGTGCCAGCAGCTTCCGACAGTTACGCACCTTC
CASSFRQLRTF
>TRBV18|NA|few|TRBJ2-7
TGTGCCAGCTCACGGGGTAGCGGAGGCTTGGGGGAGCAGTACTTC
CASSRGSGGLGEQYF
>TRBV3-1/TRBV3-2|TRBD1|NA|TRBJ1-1
TGTGCCAGCAGCCAAGCCGGGACAGGGTACACTGAAGCTTTCTTT
CASSQAGTGYTEAFF
>TRBV23-1|NA|NA|TRBJ1-5
TGCGCCAGCAGTCAATCCAAATCGGGCGAGAGGGCCCAGCATTTT
CASSQSKSGERAQHF
>TRBV14|NA|NA|TRBJ2-2
TGTGCCAGCAGCCATCATACTCCCCGGGAGCTGTTTTTT
CASSHHTPRELFF
>TRBV7-7|TRBD1|NA|TRBJ2-5
TGTGCTAGCAGCTTAGCGCTGACAGGGCAAGAGACCCAGTACTTC
CASSLALTGQETQYF
>TRBV3-1/TRBV3-2|TRBD2|NA|TRBJ2-3
TGTGCCAGCAGCCAAGGACTAGCCCCTACGCAGTATTTT
CASSQGLAPTQYF
>TRBV27|NA|NA|TRBJ2-7
TGTGCCAGCAGTTTAACAGGGCTACCCTACGAGCAGTACTTC
CASSLTGLPYEQYF